Here is one T cell receptor (beta chain) with its context. Antigen unknown. The CDR3 runs 15 residues. Trimming removed 4 bases from V and 5 bases from J, with 14 bases in between. The germline CDR1 and CDR2 sequences are MNHEY and SVGAGI. The entry originates in a study of graft-versus-host responses after intestinal transplantation. Study summary: Recipients underwent multivisceral, liver-intestinal, or isolated intestinal transplants. Every recipient had anti-thymocyte globulin induction and 2 to 4 years of tacrolimus plus steroids.

Study observations and caveats: Early post-transplant HvG declines were associated with peak circulating GvH clone levels. GvH clones turned up in recipient marrow; some had shown up first in ileum or blood.

Some clones are missing from TCRdb's copy, which holds only in-frame ones; the method was immunoSEQ multiplex PCR. This sample carries about 81,000 clones, roughly 91% of them seen once, and the ten largest clones take around 0.35%. The source is a human donor who received an intestinal transplant. The V gene is TRBV6-5, the J gene TRBJ2-2; D possibly corresponds to TRBD1 (5 bases). Sequencing used unstimulated CD4+ T cells sorted from spleen or lymph node cells, obtained before intestinal transplant. The CDR3 region is CASSFTTGNTGELFF. The DNA of the CDR3 is TGTGCCAGCAGTTTCACTACAGGCAATACCGGGGAGCTGTTTTTT.